This is a list of T cell receptor beta chains from one sample in a study of blood T cell repertoires in COVID-19. Method: immunoSEQ multiplex PCR; TCRdb's copy keeps in-frame clones and lacks some. This table holds 100,000 to 150,000 clones, roughly four fifths found once. Sequenced: peripheral blood. The receptor set was obtained from a man in his sixties with acute or convalescent COVID-19. Both conserved end residues are part of each CDR3. The D gene is left open where the match is weak. Rows give clone size only sometimes, using once, few, many, or a class for an expanded clone.

TRBJ2-1 TRBV6-5 NA NA CASSYSAAGGQFF TGTGCCAGCAGTTACTCTGCCGCCGGCGGGCAGTTCTTC
TRBJ2-7 TRBV29-1 NA TRBD1 CSVRLGQGFYEQYF TGCAGCGTGAGGTTGGGACAGGGGTTTTACGAGCAGTACTTC
TRBJ2-1 TRBV6-2/TRBV6-3 NA TRBD2 CASSYKGGRYEQFF TGTGCCAGCAGTTACAAGGGCGGGAGGTACGAGCAGTTCTTC
TRBJ1-2 TRBV7-3 NA TRBD1 CASSSTGGDGYTF TGTGCCAGCAGCTCAACAGGGGGCGATGGCTACACCTTC
TRBJ2-3 TRBV5-4 NA TRBD2 CASSLWRLAGDTQYF TGTGCCAGCAGCTTGTGGCGCCTAGCGGGCGATACGCAGTATTTT
TRBJ1-1 TRBV19 NA TRBD1 CASSTFLQGQGTTEAFF TGTGCCAGTAGTACCTTCCTACAGGGGCAGGGGACCACTGAAGCTTTCTTT
TRBJ2-1 TRBV29-1 NA TRBD1 CSVVGTGSYNEQFF TGCAGCGTTGTGGGGACAGGGTCCTACAATGAGCAGTTCTTC
TRBJ2-2 TRBV11-3 NA TRBD1 CASSLTGGNLNTGELFF TGTGCCAGCAGCTTAACAGGGGGCAATTTGAACACCGGGGAGCTGTTTTTT
TRBJ2-3 TRBV30 NA TRBD2 CAWSPSGSLTDTQYF TGTGCCTGGAGTCCTAGCGGGAGTCTGACAGATACGCAGTATTTT
TRBJ1-5 TRBV18 NA TRBD1 CASSQQGARLDNQPQHF TGTGCCAGCTCACAACAGGGGGCGAGGCTTGACAATCAGCCCCAGCATTTT
TRBJ2-3 TRBV24-1 NA TRBD2 CATSDPSGSLSDTQYF TGTGCCACCAGTGACCCTAGCGGGAGTTTGTCAGATACGCAGTATTTT
TRBJ2-7 TRBV14 NA NA CASSQRRAGRSYEQYF TGTGCCAGCAGCCAACGCAGGGCAGGGAGGTCCTACGAGCAGTACTTC
TRBJ1-3 TRBV28 once TRBD1 CASSLVGGENTIYF TGTGCCAGCAGTTTAGTAGGGGGCGAAAACACCATATATTTT
TRBJ1-6 TRBV30 NA NA CAWSLLRQFRGNSPLHF TGTGCCTGGAGTTTGTTACGCCAGTTCCGAGGGAATTCACCCCTCCACTTT
TRBJ2-3 TRBV6-4 NA NA CASSGTGEADTQYF TGTGCCAGCAGTGGAACGGGAGAGGCAGATACGCAGTATTTT
TRBJ2-1 TRBV7-3 NA TRBD2 CASSLGGTSVEQFF TGTGCCAGCAGCTTAGGGGGGACTAGCGTTGAGCAGTTCTTC
TRBJ2-2 TRBV11-2 once NA CASSPRSYRTTVGELFF TGTGCCAGCAGCCCCAGGTCTTACAGGACTACAGTTGGGGAGCTGTTTTTT
TRBJ2-2 TRBV3-1/TRBV3-2 NA NA CASSQEWRNTGELFF TGTGCCAGCAGCCAAGAGTGGAGGAACACCGGGGAGCTGTTTTTT
TRBJ1-2 TRBV29-1 NA NA CSVGHDSNYGYTF TGCAGCGTTGGCCACGACAGTAACTATGGCTACACCTTC
TRBJ1-1 TRBV5-1 NA NA CASSPIGGAGTEAFF TGCGCCAGCAGCCCAATCGGTGGGGCCGGCACTGAAGCTTTCTTT
TRBJ2-1 TRBV7-2 NA TRBD2 CASSLGILAAYNEQFF TGTGCCAGCAGCTTAGGAATACTAGCGGCCTACAATGAGCAGTTCTTC
TRBJ2-3 TRBV6-2/TRBV6-3 once NA CASSRRDTQYF TGTGCCAGCAGCCGCCGGGATACGCAGTATTTT
TRBJ1-1 TRBV13 few NA CASSIFWTSEAFF TGTGCCAGCAGCATTTTCTGGACATCAGAAGCTTTCTTT
TRBJ2-2 TRBV3-1/TRBV3-2 NA TRBD2 CASSQEVSGRRELFF TGTGCCAGCAGCCAAGAAGTGAGCGGGAGACGGGAGCTGTTTTTT
TRBJ2-7 TRBV5-4 few NA CASSLQGFSYEQYF TGTGCCAGCAGCTTACAGGGTTTCTCCTACGAGCAGTACTTC
TRBJ1-1 TRBV28 NA TRBD1 CASRLDRVGTEAFF TGTGCCAGCAGGCTGGACAGGGTGGGCACTGAAGCTTTCTTT
TRBJ2-1 TRBV30 NA NA CAWSVDSYNEQFF TGTGCCTGGAGTGTAGACAGCTACAATGAGCAGTTCTTC
TRBJ2-3 TRBV2 NA NA CASSEFRVPTDTQYF TGTGCCAGCAGTGAGTTCAGGGTCCCTACAGATACGCAGTATTTT
TRBJ2-7 TRBV14 NA TRBD1 CASSQGTGGIYEQYF TGTGCCAGCAGCCAAGGAACAGGGGGAATATACGAGCAGTACTTC
TRBJ1-4 TRBV5-1 NA NA CASSPSGSRDEKLFF TGCGCCAGCAGCCCCTCGGGGTCGCGTGACGAAAAACTGTTTTTT
TRBJ2-1 TRBV5-1 NA NA CASSLDGGPTERFF TGCGCCAGCAGCTTGGACGGGGGGCCTACAGAGCGGTTCTTC
TRBJ1-5 TRBV7-9 few TRBD1 CASSPSVDRGNQPQHF TGTGCCAGCAGCCCGTCGGTGGACAGGGGAAATCAGCCCCAGCATTTT
TRBJ2-1 TRBV28 NA NA CASSPTLGTPGSRRSEQFF TGTGCCAGCAGCCCGACCCTGGGGACTCCGGGTAGTCGGAGAAGTGAGCAGTTCTTC
TRBJ2-1 TRBV2 NA NA CASSERGNEQFF TGTGCCAGCAGTGAGCGAGGCAATGAGCAGTTCTTC
TRBJ2-3 TRBV7-6 NA TRBD1 CASSSGQGTDTQYF TGTGCCAGCAGCTCTGGACAGGGTACAGATACGCAGTATTTT
TRBJ2-1 TRBV3-1/TRBV3-2 NA NA CASSVRALSYNEQFF TGTGCCAGCAGCGTGAGGGCCCTTTCCTACAATGAGCAGTTCTTC
TRBJ1-4 TRBV21-1 NA NA CASRITQGTEKLFF TGTGCCAGCAGGATTACTCAGGGGACTGAAAAACTGTTTTTT
TRBJ1-2 TRBV3-1/TRBV3-2 NA TRBD1 CASSRGTGDYGYTF TGTGCCAGCAGCCGGGGGACAGGGGACTATGGCTACACCTTC
TRBJ2-3 TRBV18 NA TRBD1 CASSPTTGADTQYF TGTGCCAGCTCACCAACGACAGGGGCCGATACGCAGTATTTT
TRBJ2-2 TRBV24-1 once NA CATSDLSGNTGELFF TGTGCCACCAGTGATTTGTCAGGGAACACCGGGGAGCTGTTTTTT
TRBJ2-1 TRBV27 NA TRBD2 CASSRGFRAGGINEQFF TGTGCCAGCAGTAGGGGGTTCCGAGCGGGAGGCATCAATGAGCAGTTCTTC
TRBJ2-5 TRBV7-2 NA TRBD2 CASLRASGSTETQYF TGTGCCAGCCTGAGGGCTAGCGGGAGTACAGAGACCCAGTACTTC
TRBJ2-1 TRBV4-1 NA TRBD2 CASSQPPTSGSYNEQFF TGCGCCAGCAGCCAACCCCCGACTAGCGGGTCTTACAATGAGCAGTTCTTC
TRBJ1-4 TRBV25-1 NA NA CASSDAVEKLFF TGTGCCAGCAGTGATGCAGTTGAAAAACTGTTTTTT
TRBJ1-1 TRBV29-1 NA NA CSVDVGGRAFF TGCAGCGTTGACGTTGGCGGCCGAGCTTTCTTT
TRBJ1-1 TRBV5-5 NA NA CASSPRMTATTEAFF TGTGCCAGCAGCCCACGCATGACAGCAACCACTGAAGCTTTCTTT
TRBJ1-1 TRBV7-8 NA TRBD1 CASSLAWTGAVKNTEAFF TGTGCCAGCAGCTTAGCTTGGACAGGGGCGGTTAAGAACACTGAAGCTTTCTTT
TRBJ2-7 TRBV11-2 NA NA CASSLGSGPYEQYF TGTGCCAGCAGCTTGGGTAGCGGCCCCTACGAGCAGTACTTC
TRBJ1-1 TRBV5-4 NA NA CASSLDRVASEAFF TGTGCCAGCAGCTTGGACAGAGTCGCGTCTGAAGCTTTCTTT